The text below deals with one T cell receptor beta chain. The CDR3 is made up of 15 amino acids. Germline V gene data show CDR1 as KGHDR and CDR2 as SFDVKD. Trimming took 3 bases from V and 4 from J; bases not matched to a gene: 4. These data are taken from a study of blood T cell repertoires in COVID-19. Clones were read by immunoSEQ multiplex PCR, and TCRdb kept only the in-frame ones, dropping some. The sample has some 300,000 clones, around 90% seen once. This chain uses TRBV24-1 with TRBJ2-7; TRBD1 matches 11 bases. This clonotype was sampled from a woman between 18 and 29 years old with acute COVID-19. Sequencing was carried out using PBMCs or T cells enriched from blood (not recorded which). The CDR3, as DNA: TGTGCCACCAGTGATGGACAGGGGGCGCGTTACGAGCAGTACTTC. Translated, it gives CATSDGQGARYEQYF.